This is a list of T cell receptor beta chains from one sample in a study of shared clonotypes between healthy human individuals. The table came from immunoSEQ multiplex PCR; TCRdb's copy has only in-frame clones and leaves some out. The data hold 1,400,000 or so clones, with approximately 98.5% observed a single time. Sequences were obtained from naive CD4+ T cells sorted from blood. These receptors all come from a man between 25 and 39 years old in good health. The CDR3 runs from the conserved cysteine through the conserved F or W. D genes are given only for firm matches. Some rows mark clone size as missing; the rest say once, few, many or name a class of expanded clone.

V gene	clone size	J gene	D gene	CDR3 DNA	CDR3 protein
TRBV14	-	TRBJ2-7	-	TGTGCCAGCGCCCGGGGCGACAACTACGAGCAGTACTTC	CASARGDNYEQYF
TRBV14	-	TRBJ1-2	-	TGTGCCAGCAGCCGCCTCGCGGGGACCGGGGACTATGGCTACACCTTC	CASSRLAGTGDYGYTF
TRBV14	-	TRBJ2-3	-	TGTGCCAGCAGCCAAGATATCCCAGATACGCAGTATTTT	CASSQDIPDTQYF
TRBV11-3	-	TRBJ2-2	-	TGTGCCAGCATTTTTCACGGGACCCCGGGGACCGGGGAGCTGTTTTTT	CASIFHGTPGTGELFF
TRBV18	-	TRBJ2-1	TRBD2	TGTGCCAGCTCATTCCCTGGGACTAGCGGGAAGAACCCCTACAATGAGCAGTTCTTC	CASSFPGTSGKNPYNEQFF
TRBV28	once	TRBJ2-5	-	TGTGCCAGCAGCCAGAACAGAGAGACCCAGTACTTC	CASSQNRETQYF
TRBV5-1	-	TRBJ1-1	TRBD1	TGCGCCAGCAGCTTGGACGGCAGGGGGTTGTCGGCTGAAGCTTTCTTT	CASSLDGRGLSAEAFF
TRBV5-1	-	TRBJ2-5	-	TGCGCCAGCACCTTAGACCCCTTAGATGGGACAATGGAGACCCAGTACTTC	CASTLDPLDGTMETQYF
TRBV5-1	-	TRBJ2-1	-	TGCGCCAGCAGCCCCTCTGGCGGGGTTGAGCAGTTCTTC	CASSPSGGVEQFF
TRBV25-1	-	TRBJ2-1	TRBD2	TGTGCCAGCAGTGAAGTAGCGGGAGTCAATGAGCAGTTCTTC	CASSEVAGVNEQFF
TRBV27	-	TRBJ2-1	TRBD2	TGTGCCAGCCTCAGCGGGAGAGGGGTTCGAGAGCAGTTCTTC	CASLSGRGVREQFF
TRBV10-3	-	TRBJ2-5	-	TGTGCCATCAGAAGACTAGTTTCAGAGACCCAGTACTTC	CAIRRLVSETQYF
TRBV19	once	TRBJ1-1	-	TGTGCCAGTAGTATAGTATCAGGGCTGAACACTGAAGCTTTCTTT	CASSIVSGLNTEAFF
TRBV29-1	-	TRBJ2-1	-	TGCAGCGTGGAACCCACAGGTTCCTACAATGAGCAGTTCTTC	CSVEPTGSYNEQFF
TRBV28	-	TRBJ2-1	-	TGTGCCAGCAGCAAGCGGAGCTCCTACAATGAGCAGTTCTTC	CASSKRSSYNEQFF
TRBV5-4	-	TRBJ1-2	-	TGTGCCAGCAGCTTGGAGGGGGGGCCTGGCTACACCTTC	CASSLEGGPGYTF
TRBV7-6	-	TRBJ1-4	TRBD1	TGTGCCAGCAGCCCGGGACAGGGGATTGTTAATGAAAAACTGTTTTTT	CASSPGQGIVNEKLFF
TRBV6-5	-	TRBJ2-2	TRBD2	TGTGCCAGCAGATTAGCGGGAGGGAACACCGGGGAGCTGTTTTTT	CASRLAGGNTGELFF
TRBV6-5	-	TRBJ1-2	-	TGTGCCAGCAGTTCCATAGGTGGCTACACCTTC	CASSSIGGYTF
TRBV30	-	TRBJ1-5	TRBD1	TGTGCCTGGAGCGGACAGGGGGAGCAGCCCCAGCATTTT	CAWSGQGEQPQHF
TRBV29-1	-	TRBJ2-7	TRBD1	TGCAGCGTATTCCGGGACAGCCCCTACGAGCAGTACTTC	CSVFRDSPYEQYF
TRBV11-2	once	TRBJ2-2	TRBD2	TGTGCCAGCAGCTTAGCCGCCGGGACTAGTTTTCCCGGGGAGCTGTTTTTT	CASSLAAGTSFPGELFF
TRBV9	-	TRBJ2-3	TRBD2	TGTGCCAGCAGCGCCCCGGGACTAGCGGGAGAGTCGGGTACGCAGTATTTT	CASSAPGLAGESGTQYF
TRBV7-2	-	TRBJ2-7	-	TGTGCCAGCAGCACCGGACCAGGAGTCTACGAGCAGTACTTC	CASSTGPGVYEQYF
TRBV10-2	-	TRBJ2-1	TRBD1	TGCGCCAGCAGTGGAAGAGGCAGGGGGCGCAGGGACTCCAGAGATGAGCAGTTCTTC	CASSGRGRGRRDSRDEQFF
TRBV18	-	TRBJ2-7	-	TGTGCCAGCTCACCAGGGACCCCCGGGCAGTACTTC	CASSPGTPGQYF
TRBV2	-	TRBJ2-5	TRBD1	TGTGCCAGCAGGATGGGACAGGGTAGCGAGACCCAGTACTTC	CASRMGQGSETQYF
TRBV6-1	-	TRBJ2-2	TRBD2	TGTGCCAGCAGTGTAATGTTTGGCGGGAGAGGGTCCGGGGAGCTGTTTTTT	CASSVMFGGRGSGELFF
TRBV19	-	TRBJ2-1	TRBD2	TGTGCCAGTAGTATAGAACGGGGACTAGCGGGAGCGAATGAGCAGTTCTTC	CASSIERGLAGANEQFF
TRBV7-2	-	TRBJ2-3	-	TGTGCCAGCGGGGGGATAGCGATCACAGATACGCAGTATTTT	CASGGIAITDTQYF
TRBV11-3	-	TRBJ2-3	TRBD2	TGTGCCAGCAGCACTAGCGGGGCTTCAGATACGCAGTATTTT	CASSTSGASDTQYF
TRBV5-4	-	TRBJ2-1	TRBD1	TGTGCCAGCAGCCCCGGGACAGGGAGGCTCAATGAGCAGTTCTTC	CASSPGTGRLNEQFF
TRBV15	-	TRBJ1-2	TRBD1	TGTGCCACCCGCCGCACAGGGGGGTTGTACTATGGCTACACCTTC	CATRRTGGLYYGYTF
TRBV5-1	-	TRBJ1-5	-	TGCGCCAGCAGCTTGGACAGAAGTCCTCGCAATCAGCCCCAGCATTTT	CASSLDRSPRNQPQHF
TRBV4-1	-	TRBJ2-3	-	TGCGCCAGCAGCCAGGCGGCGGGCACAGATACGCAGTATTTT	CASSQAAGTDTQYF
TRBV7-9	-	TRBJ1-3	-	TGTGCCAGCAGCTTAGAGCGGGGGTCGTCTGGAAACACCATATATTTT	CASSLERGSSGNTIYF
TRBV4-2	once	TRBJ2-7	-	TGTGCCAGCAGCCAAGAAGCGGGCATCTCCTACGAGCAGTACTTC	CASSQEAGISYEQYF
TRBV9	-	TRBJ2-1	-	TGTGCCAGCAGCGTAGGCCCAGGCTCCTACAATGAGCAGTTCTTC	CASSVGPGSYNEQFF
TRBV28	-	TRBJ2-4	-	TGTGCCAGCAGTCTGTTGGAGGCCGGGACTTTCAACATTCAGTACTTC	CASSLLEAGTFNIQYF
TRBV11-2	once	TRBJ1-2	-	TGTGCCAGCAGCTTAGCCCGACATGGCTACACCTTC	CASSLARHGYTF
TRBV5-4	-	TRBJ2-1	-	TGTGCCAGCAGCTTGGATCTTTCGAGGGTCTACAATGAGCAGTTCTTC	CASSLDLSRVYNEQFF
TRBV19	-	TRBJ2-7	TRBD2	TGTGCCAGTAGTGGCGGGGGTGAGCAGTACTTC	CASSGGGEQYF
TRBV20-1	-	TRBJ2-4	-	TGCAGTGCTAGCGGGGATAGCATTCAGTACTTC	CSASGDSIQYF
TRBV2	-	TRBJ2-3	-	TGTGCCAGCAGTGAGGGTGACAGCACAGATACGCAGTATTTT	CASSEGDSTDTQYF
TRBV15	once	TRBJ1-5	TRBD1	TGTGCCACCAGCAGAGGGACAGGGGGCCGCAATCAGCCCCAGCATTTT	CATSRGTGGRNQPQHF
TRBV5-1	-	TRBJ2-7	TRBD1	TGCGCCAGCAACAGGGGTGCTTTATCCTACGAGCAGTACTTC	CASNRGALSYEQYF
TRBV18	-	TRBJ2-5	-	TGTGCCAGCTCACCACCGGGGGGGCGCAGAGAGACCCAGTACTTC	CASSPPGGRRETQYF
TRBV7-9	-	TRBJ2-7	-	TGTGCCAGCAGCTCCAGCTCCTACGAGCAGTACTTC	CASSSSSYEQYF
TRBV29-1	-	TRBJ2-2	-	TGCAGCGTTGCCGTCAGGGGAGGCCTCGGCACCGGGGAGCTGTTTTTT	CSVAVRGGLGTGELFF
TRBV28	once	TRBJ1-3	-	TGTGCCAGCAGTTTCCAGAACGGTCTCTCTGGAAACACCATATATTTT	CASSFQNGLSGNTIYF
TRBV5-1	-	TRBJ2-7	-	TGCGCCAGCAGCTTCACAGGGCCGACCTACGAGCAGTACTTC	CASSFTGPTYEQYF
TRBV6-1	-	TRBJ2-3	-	TGTGCCAGCAAAAACCTGGGAACAGATACGCAGTATTTT	CASKNLGTDTQYF
TRBV29-1	-	TRBJ2-1	TRBD2	TGCAGCGCCGACGGCGGGAGGGACTACAATGAGCAGTTCTTC	CSADGGRDYNEQFF
TRBV6-6	-	TRBJ1-4	-	TGTGCCAGCAGTTACCTCCACAAAACAACTAATGAAAAACTGTTTTTT	CASSYLHKTTNEKLFF
TRBV27	-	TRBJ2-7	TRBD2	TGTGCCAGCAGTTTATTTGGGGGACTAGCGGGAGGGACCTACGAGCAGTACTTC	CASSLFGGLAGGTYEQYF
TRBV6-7	-	TRBJ1-3	TRBD1	TGTGCCAGCAGTTACTCGAGTCCAGGGGGCTATGGAAACACCATATATTTT	CASSYSSPGGYGNTIYF
TRBV7-9	-	TRBJ2-3	TRBD2	TGTGCCAGCAGCCCCCTAGCGGGAGGGCCCGTTAGCACAGATACGCAGTATTTT	CASSPLAGGPVSTDTQYF
TRBV2	-	TRBJ2-1	-	TGTGCCAGCAGTGAAGGTTACAATGAGCAGTTCTTC	CASSEGYNEQFF
TRBV5-1	once	TRBJ1-1	-	TGCGCCAGCAGCCCAACTTACGCAGGGGTGAACACTGAAGCTTTCTTT	CASSPTYAGVNTEAFF
TRBV11-2	-	TRBJ2-5	TRBD1	TGTGCCAGCAGTCAACTAGTCAGGGGGCAAGAGACCCAGTACTTC	CASSQLVRGQETQYF